This T cell receptor (beta chain) was documented in a study of CD8+CD57+ T cells in acquired aplastic anemia listed by TCRdb under 2018. In terms of the full investigation: A mean of about 3 ug of DNA, ranging from roughly 0.2 to 27.4 ug, was extracted from sorted CD4+ and CD8+ cells. Mean read counts for healthy donor samples were roughly 10 million for CD4+ cells and some 12 million for CD8+ cells.

Profiling of TCR beta VDJ combinations and CDR3 sequences used genomic DNA as the template. TCR repertoire sequencing was run on an Illumina HiSeq 2000. In the source study's methods: TRBV/TRBJ rearrangement plots, CDR3 size and DJ length profiles, and Simpson's diversity index were used to assess repertoires. The most abundant DNA sequence in the deep sequencing data was defined as the immunodominant clone. CDR3 amino acid sequences were screened for sharing across subjects and were compared with published repertoires and the VDJdb database. The raw public reads went through TCRdb reprocessing: fastp at Q25, MiXCR clone calling, in-frame beta chains kept. CDR3 protein sequences are deduplicated, and each keeps its most common genes and DNA. Clone size and V and J calls follow TCRdb, not the original study. The sample table contains hundreds of thousands of distinct CDR3 sequences; only one count was recorded for 55% to 70% of them. The ten largest clones take up approximately 3.8% of the sample.

About this clonotype: The specificity of this receptor is unknown. The junction differs from germline at one of its ends, possibly a read error.

In the study, sorted CD4+ and CD8+ blood T cells from patients with severe aplastic anemia and from healthy subjects underwent deep sequencing of TCR repertoires. Ficoll-Paque density gradient centrifugation was used to isolate peripheral blood mononuclear cells. Before DNA was extracted, CD4+ and CD8+ T cells were sorted using either FACS or magnetic beads. The germline V gene (reference sequence) supplies CDR1 SEHNR and CDR2 FQNEAQ. From cysteine to phenylalanine, the CDR3 is 15 amino acids long. The kept DNA is CDR3 alone, 45 bases in frame from the first base. Summary of the overall study and its limitations: Around 27 CD8+ CDR3 sequences were found to be shared between patients and controls, but these sequences appeared to be highly expressed in patients and within the immunodominant clones of the patients. Between patients and healthy controls, no significant difference in CD8+ Simpson's diversity was found (P=0.060).

The sample comprised sorted CD4+, CD8+, or CD8+CD57+ T cells (not recorded which) from PBMCs. The chain is made from TRBV7-9 and TRBJ1-6; the D region possibly corresponds to TRBD1 (5 bases align). The receptor's source is a human donor in good health, serving as a control. The CDR3 reads as follows: CASSLSGAYNTPIHF. Read as DNA, the sequence is TGTGCCAGCAGCTTAAGTGGGGCCTATAATACACCCATCCACTTT.